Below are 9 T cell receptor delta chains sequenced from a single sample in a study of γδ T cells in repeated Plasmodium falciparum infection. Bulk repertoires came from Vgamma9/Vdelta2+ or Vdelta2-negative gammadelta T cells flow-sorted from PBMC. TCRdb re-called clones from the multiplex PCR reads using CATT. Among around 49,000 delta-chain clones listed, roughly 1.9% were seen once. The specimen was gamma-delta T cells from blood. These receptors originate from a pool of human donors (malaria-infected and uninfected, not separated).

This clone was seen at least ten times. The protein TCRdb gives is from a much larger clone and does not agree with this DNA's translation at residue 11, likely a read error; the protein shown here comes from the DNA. CDR3 loop: CACDYVLRAGGPDKLIF. CDR3 in DNA: TGTGCCTGTGACTACGTACTGCGCGCTGGGGGTCCCGATAAACTCATCTTT. The rearrangement uses TRDV2 and TRDJ1, with 7 positions matching TRDD3. TCRdb lists no J gene, so it was determined here by aligning the DNA to germline. Unmatched junction bases numbered 15, after V lost 3 bases and J lost 3 bases. This CDR3 spans 17 amino acids. Germline CDR1 and CDR2: GEAIGNYY and EKD.

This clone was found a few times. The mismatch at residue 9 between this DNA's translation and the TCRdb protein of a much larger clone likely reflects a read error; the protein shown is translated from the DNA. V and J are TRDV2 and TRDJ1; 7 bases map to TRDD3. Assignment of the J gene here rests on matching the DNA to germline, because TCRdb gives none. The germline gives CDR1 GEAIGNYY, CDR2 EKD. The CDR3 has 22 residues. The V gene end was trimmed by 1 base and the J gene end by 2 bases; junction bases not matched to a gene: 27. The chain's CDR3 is CACDTQRLIEAPTGEGTDKLIF. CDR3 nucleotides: TGTGCCTGTGACACACAACGGCTCATAGAGGCACCGACTGGGGAAGGTACCGATAAACTCATCTTT.

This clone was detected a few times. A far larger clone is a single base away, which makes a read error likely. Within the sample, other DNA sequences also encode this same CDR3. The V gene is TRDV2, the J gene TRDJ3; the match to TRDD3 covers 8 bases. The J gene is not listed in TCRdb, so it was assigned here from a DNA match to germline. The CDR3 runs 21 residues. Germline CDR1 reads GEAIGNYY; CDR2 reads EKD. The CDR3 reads CACDRNPNWGIGSWDTRQMFF. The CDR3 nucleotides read TGCGCCTGTGACCGGAATCCTAATTGGGGGATCGGCTCCTGGGACACCCGACAGATGTTTTTC.

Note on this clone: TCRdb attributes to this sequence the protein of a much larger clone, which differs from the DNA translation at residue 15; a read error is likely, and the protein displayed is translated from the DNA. The CDR3 here is CALGEPFLHGIGPLPTDKLIF. The CDR3 DNA reads TGTGCTCTTGGGGAACCCTTCCTACACGGGATCGGACCTCTTCCCACCGATAAACTCATCTTT. This chain joins TRDV1 and TRDJ1; 9 nucleotides line up with TRDD2. TCRdb leaves out the J gene; it was filled in here by matching the DNA to germline. The germline V gene encodes CDR1 TSWWSYY and CDR2 QGS. Trimming cost V 1 base and J 1 base; bases outside gene matches: 19. This CDR3 has 21 amino acids.

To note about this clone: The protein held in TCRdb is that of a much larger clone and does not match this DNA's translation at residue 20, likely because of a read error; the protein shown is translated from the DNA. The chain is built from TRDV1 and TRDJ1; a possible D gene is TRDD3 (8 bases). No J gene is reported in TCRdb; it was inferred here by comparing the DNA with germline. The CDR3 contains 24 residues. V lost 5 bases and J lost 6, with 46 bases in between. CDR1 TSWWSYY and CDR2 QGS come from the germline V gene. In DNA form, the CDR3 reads TGTGCTCTTGGGCCAACCGTTATGCCCTCCTTCCTCCGGACACTGGGGGCACCGACCAATAAACTCATCTTT. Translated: CALGPTVMPSFLRTLGAPTNKLIF.

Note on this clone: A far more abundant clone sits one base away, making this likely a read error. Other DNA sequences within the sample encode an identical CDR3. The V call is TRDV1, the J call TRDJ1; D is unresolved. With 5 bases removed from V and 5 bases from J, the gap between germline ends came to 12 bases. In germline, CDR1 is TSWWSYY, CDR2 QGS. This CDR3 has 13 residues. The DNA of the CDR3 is TGTGCTCTTGGGCGCCTAAGGCCAGATAAACTCATCTTT. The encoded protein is CALGRLRPDKLIF.

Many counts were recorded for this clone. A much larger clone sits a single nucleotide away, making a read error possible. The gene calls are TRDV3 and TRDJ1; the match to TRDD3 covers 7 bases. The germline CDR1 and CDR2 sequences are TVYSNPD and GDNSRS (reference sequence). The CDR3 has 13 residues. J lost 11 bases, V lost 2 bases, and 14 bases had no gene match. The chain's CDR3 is CAFCPDWGCGLIF. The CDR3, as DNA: TGTGCCTTTTGTCCCGACTGGGGATGTGGGCTCATCTTT.

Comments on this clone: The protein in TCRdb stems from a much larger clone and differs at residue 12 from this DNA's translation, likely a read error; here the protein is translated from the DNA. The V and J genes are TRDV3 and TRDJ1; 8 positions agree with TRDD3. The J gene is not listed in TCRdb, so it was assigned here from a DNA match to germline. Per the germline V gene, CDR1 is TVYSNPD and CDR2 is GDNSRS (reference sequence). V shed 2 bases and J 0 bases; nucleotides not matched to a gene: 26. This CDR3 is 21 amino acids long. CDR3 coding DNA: TGTGCCTTTCCGATCCCTCCTAAAGCTGGGGGACACGGAAAGTACACCGATAAACTCATCTTT. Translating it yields CAFPIPPKAGGHGKYTDKLIF.

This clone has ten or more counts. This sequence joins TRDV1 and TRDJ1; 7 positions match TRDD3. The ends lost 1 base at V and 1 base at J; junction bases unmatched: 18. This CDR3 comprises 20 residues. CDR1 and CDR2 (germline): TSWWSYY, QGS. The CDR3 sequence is CALGEHTFFTGELLTDKLIF. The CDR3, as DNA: TGTGCTCTTGGGGAACATACCTTCTTCACTGGGGAGCTTCTCACCGATAAACTCATCTTT.